Following are 15 T cell receptor beta chains from one sample sequenced in a study of early T cells in non-severe SARS-CoV-2 infection. MiXCR was run by TCRdb on the 5' RACE reads, yielding one entry per CDR3 protein. The sample contains about 40,000 distinct CDR3 sequences, 4.7% of which appear only once. Input material: whole blood. These receptors originate from an adult who was a healthcare worker with PCR-confirmed SARS-CoV-2 infection or an uninfected control (not recorded which).

There are many counts of this clonotype. The rearrangement uses TRBV20-1 and TRBJ1-1, with 7 bases aligning to TRBD1. J gave up 4 bases and V 6 bases, and 8 bases lay outside the gene matches. CDR1 and CDR2 from the germline V gene are DFQATT and SNEGSKA (reference sequence). The CDR3 loop spans 13 amino acids. CDR3 sequence reads: CSARTGGSTEAFF. For the CDR3, the DNA is TGCAGTGCAAGGACAGGAGGTAGCACTGAAGCTTTCTTT.

This clonotype was detected only a few times. V gene TRBV29-1 combines with J gene TRBJ1-3; D remains ambiguous. This CDR3 has 14 residues. CDR1 and CDR2 from the germline V gene are SQVTM and ANQGSEA. The germline V and J ends were trimmed by 2 bases and 0 bases, with 8 bases remaining between them. The CDR3 sequence is CSVEKVNSGNTIYF. Written as DNA, the CDR3 is TGCAGCGTTGAAAAGGTGAACTCTGGAAACACCATATATTTT.

The V gene is TRBV7-9, the J gene TRBJ2-7; 7 bases match TRBD1. After removal of 5 bases from V and 0 bases from J, the junction contained 4 bases not matched to a gene. Germline V gene lookup returns CDR1 SEHNR and CDR2 FQNEAQ (reference sequence). The CDR3 sequence is 14 residues long. The CDR3 nucleotides are TGTGCCAGCAGCCCCCAGGGGGTCTCCTACGAGCAGTACTTC. It is translated as CASSPQGVSYEQYF.

Many counts were recorded for this clonotype. The gene calls are TRBV20-1 and TRBJ2-7; perhaps TRBD1 as D (5 bases). The V gene's germline CDR1 is DFQATT and CDR2 SNEGSKA (reference sequence). This CDR3 has 12 amino acids. Trimming removed 6 bases at V and 0 bases at J, with 9 bases between. CDR3 amino acids: CSAFGHSYEQYF. In DNA, the CDR3 is TGCAGTGCCTTCGGACACTCCTACGAGCAGTACTTC.

At least ten counts were recorded for this clonotype. V is TRBV27 and J is TRBJ2-3, with D hard to call. Trimming stripped 2 bases from V and 2 bases from J, with 8 bases between. The CDR3 loop spans 14 amino acids. CDR1 and CDR2 (germline): MNHEY, SMNVEV (reference sequence). The CDR3 sequence is CASSLQLNTDTQYF. The DNA for the CDR3 is TGTGCCAGCAGTTTACAGTTAAACACAGATACGCAGTATTTT.

This chain links TRBV3-2 with TRBJ1-2; the table assigns TRBD1, which was not confirmed against the DNA. TRBV3-2 is described as a pseudogene. The CDR3 has 14 amino acids. In nucleotides, the CDR3 is TGTGCCAGCAGCCAGGGACCAGGGGACTATGGCTACACCTTC. This gives the protein CASSQGPGDYGYTF.

This clonotype was recorded at least ten times. The chain has TRBV7-6 and TRBJ2-1; 11 nucleotides align to TRBD2. The V gene's germline CDR1 is SGHVS and CDR2 FNYEAQ. The CDR3 extends over 17 amino acids. V was clipped by 5 bases and J by 7 bases; unmatched bases: 13. The CDR3, as DNA: TGTGCCAGCAGCCGAATGACTAGCGGGACGGGTTTGAATGAGCAGTTCTTC. Protein: CASSRMTSGTGLNEQFF.

This chain joins TRBV2 and TRBJ2-1; the D is unclear. Trimming removed 8 bases from V and 0 bases from J, with 11 bases in between. Germline V lookup: CDR1 SNHLY, CDR2 FYNNEI. The CDR3 length is 14 residues. For the CDR3, the DNA is TGTGCCAGCCAACGTAAAAGCTCCTACAATGAGCAGTTCTTC. Its translation: CASQRKSSYNEQFF.

In this sample, this clonotype turned up many times. The chain uses TRBV6-6 and TRBJ2-2; D gene uncertain. CDR1 MNHNY and CDR2 SVGAGI come from the germline V gene (reference sequence). The V gene lost 10 bases and the J gene lost 1 base, with 16 bases spanning the gap. The CDR3 extends over 15 amino acids. CDR3 sequence (DNA): TGTGCCACCCCTGGTCTTGGTCAGAACACCGGGGAGCTGTTTTTT. The encoded protein is CATPGLGQNTGELFF.

The chain is built from TRBV6-6 and TRBJ2-1; TRBD1 aligns across 10 bases. CDR1 is MNHNY and CDR2 is SVGAGI in the germline V gene (reference sequence). With V trimmed by 7 bases and J by 14 bases, 8 bases remained unmatched. The CDR3 totals 12 residues. The chain's CDR3 is CASTHGGTGEFF. The CDR3 DNA reads as TGTGCCAGCACCCACGGGGGGACAGGGGAGTTCTTC.

This clonotype has ten or more counts. The chain recombines TRBV6-5 with TRBJ2-2; D gene uncertain. Germline lookup yields CDR1 MNHEY and CDR2 SVGAGI. The CDR3 length is 14 residues. Trimming stripped 2 bases from V and 4 bases from J, with 8 bases between. CDR3 sequence (DNA): TGTGCCAGCAGTTACAGGACGGGCACCGGGGAGCTGTTTTTT. It is translated as CASSYRTGTGELFF.

This clonotype came up a few times. The V and J genes are TRBV20-1 and TRBJ1-1; D is undetermined. Trimming cost V 0 bases and J 0 bases, with 8 bases left between them. CDR3 size: 14 residues. Per germline, CDR1 DFQATT and CDR2 SNEGSKA (reference sequence). The CDR3 spells CSAREADLNTEAFF. The CDR3, as DNA: TGCAGTGCTAGAGAGGCAGACCTGAACACTGAAGCTTTCTTT.

This clonotype has a count of ten or more. This chain connects TRBV7-8 to TRBJ2-7, with 14 bases fitting TRBD2. CDR1 and CDR2 from the germline V gene are SGHVS and FQNEAQ. J was trimmed by 9 bases and V by 2 bases; bases with no gene match: 9. CDR3 length: 16 residues. CDR3 DNA: TGTGCCAGCAGCTTAAATACCGGGACTAGCGGGAGTGTGCAGTACTTC. Translating gives CASSLNTGTSGSVQYF.

This clonotype was picked up many times. This chain uses TRBV11-2 with TRBJ1-1; no reliable D call. Trimming removed 1 base at V and 3 bases at J, with 12 bases between. The germline V gene has CDR1 SGHAT and CDR2 FQNNGV. The CDR3 loop spans 15 amino acids. Written as DNA, the CDR3 is TGTGCCAGCAGCTTAGCGATGGAGAGACACACTGAAGCTTTCTTT. It encodes CASSLAMERHTEAFF.

Ten or more counts support this clonotype. The V call is TRBV28, the J call TRBJ1-1; D not certain. V was clipped by 7 bases and J by 6 bases, with 15 bases between them. The CDR3 spans 13 residues. CDR1 MDHEN and CDR2 SYDVKM come from the germline V gene. The CDR3 sequence: CASTKGWRSEAFF. The CDR3 coding sequence is TGTGCCAGCACCAAGGGTTGGAGGTCTGAAGCTTTCTTT. Full variable domain (outside the CDR3, taken from reference TRBV28 and TRBJ1-1): DVKVTQSSRYLVKRTGEKVFLECVQDMDHENMFWYRQDPGLGLRLIYFSYDVKMKEKGDIPEGYSVSREKKERFSLILESASTNQTSMYLCASTKGWRSEAFFGQGTRLTVV.